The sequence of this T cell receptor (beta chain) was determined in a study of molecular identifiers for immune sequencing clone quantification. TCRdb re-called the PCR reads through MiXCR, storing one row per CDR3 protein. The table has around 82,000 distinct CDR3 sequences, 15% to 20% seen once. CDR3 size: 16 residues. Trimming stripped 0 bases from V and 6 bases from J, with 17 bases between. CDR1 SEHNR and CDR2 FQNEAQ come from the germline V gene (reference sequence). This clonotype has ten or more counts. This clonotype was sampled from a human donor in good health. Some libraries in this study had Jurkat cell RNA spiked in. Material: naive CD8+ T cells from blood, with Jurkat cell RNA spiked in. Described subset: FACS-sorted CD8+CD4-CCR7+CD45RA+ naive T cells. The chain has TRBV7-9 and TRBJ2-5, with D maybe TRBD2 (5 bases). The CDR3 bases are TGTGCCAGCAGCTTAGCTAACAGCGGATCGAAGAAGACCCAGTACTTC. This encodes CASSLANSGSKKTQYF.